This T cell receptor (beta chain) was retrieved from a study of T cell repertoires in cytomegalovirus infection. Overall study results and limits: Dominating the ex vivo response were TCR beta clonotypes that were CMV-specific and HLA-C-restricted. Identification of carriers of CMV plus the relevant HLA was achieved through cumulative public TCR beta family frequency.

This clonotype was counted only a few times. Its antigen remains unidentified. The CDR3 consists of 13 residues. Germline V lookup: CDR1 SGDLS, CDR2 YYNGEE. Trimming took 3 bases from V and 5 from J, leaving 8 bases between them. TCRdb analysed the reads with MiXCR anew, one entry per CDR3 protein. This sample carries around 130,000 distinct CDR3 sequences, 20% to 30% of them seen once, and the ten largest clones take approximately 35%. The receptor comes from a human donor in good health (CMV status not recorded). Some clones in this sample may be carry-over from other donors' samples. The sequenced sample was PBMCs, sequenced either directly or after in vitro stimulation (not recorded which). V gene TRBV9 combines with J gene TRBJ2-2, with D tentatively TRBD2 (6 bases). CDR3 sequence: CASSAEGTGELFF. The CDR3 region has the DNA TGTGCCAGCAGCGCGGAGGGGACCGGGGAGCTGTTTTTT.